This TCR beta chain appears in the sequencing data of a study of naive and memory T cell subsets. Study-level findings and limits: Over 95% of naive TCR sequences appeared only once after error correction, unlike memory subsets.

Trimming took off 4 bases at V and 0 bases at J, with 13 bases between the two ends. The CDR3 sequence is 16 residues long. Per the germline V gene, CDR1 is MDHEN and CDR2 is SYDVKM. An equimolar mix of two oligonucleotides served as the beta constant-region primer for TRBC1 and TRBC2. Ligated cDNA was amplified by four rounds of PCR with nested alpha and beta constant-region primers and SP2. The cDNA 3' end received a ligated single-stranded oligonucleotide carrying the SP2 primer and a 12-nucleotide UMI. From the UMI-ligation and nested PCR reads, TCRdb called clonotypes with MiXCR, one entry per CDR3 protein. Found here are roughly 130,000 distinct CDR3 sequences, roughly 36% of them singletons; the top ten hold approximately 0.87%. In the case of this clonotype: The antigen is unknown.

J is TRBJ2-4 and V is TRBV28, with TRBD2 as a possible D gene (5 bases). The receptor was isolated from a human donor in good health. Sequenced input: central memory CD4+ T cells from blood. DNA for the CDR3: TGTGCCAGCAGTTCGTCCGGGATATTAGCCAAAAACATTCAGTACTTC. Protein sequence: CASSSSGILAKNIQYF.